Shown below are 23 T cell receptor beta chains from a single sample sequenced in a study of post-analysis software for immune sequencing data. Their cognate antigens are unknown. Study observations and caveats: In patients, 4 to 6 TRBV segments were more frequent than in controls, with TRBV5-6, TRBV5-1 and TRBV20-1 among them.

Unique molecular identifiers had been added to the TCR beta cDNA libraries. TCRdb reanalysed the PCR reads using MiXCR and keeps one entry per CDR3 protein. The repertoire holds some 240,000 distinct CDR3 sequences, with about 40% as singletons. Material for sequencing was blood. The origin of the receptors is a girl aged 5-17 years with multiple sclerosis.

This rearrangement joins TRBV9 to TRBJ1-5, with no clear D. V lost 0 bases and J 5 bases, leaving 6 bases between the germline ends. The CDR3 consists of 13 residues. Germline CDR1 SGDLS, CDR2 YYNGEE. The CDR3 is CASSVDGHQPQHF. CDR3 in DNA: TGTGCCAGCAGCGTAGACGGGCATCAGCCCCAGCATTTT.

At least ten counts were recorded for this clonotype. V and J are TRBV12-3 or TRBV12-4 and TRBJ2-1; 8 nucleotides agree with TRBD2. Losses at the gene ends were 3 bases for V and 5 bases for J; bases not matched to a gene: 9. The CDR3 extends over 16 amino acids. The CDR3 spells CASSLSTGGPDNEQFF. The CDR3 nucleotides are TGTGCCAGCAGTTTGTCCACGGGGGGGCCAGACAATGAGCAGTTCTTC.

This clonotype was counted a few times. The chain couples TRBV27 to TRBJ1-1; D is undetermined. Germline assignment: CDR1 MNHEY and CDR2 SMNVEV (reference sequence). Trimming stripped 5 bases from V and 1 base from J, with 5 bases between. The CDR3 length is 12 residues. CDR3 sequence: CASSRENTEAFF. DNA for the CDR3: TGTGCCAGCAGTAGAGAGAACACTGAAGCTTTCTTT.

The V gene is TRBV12-3 or TRBV12-4, the J gene TRBJ1-2; no clear D. The CDR3 length is 15 residues. V was cut by 7 bases and J by 5 bases, with 20 bases left in between. The CDR3, as DNA: TGTGCCAGCACCCTCCGTAGAGGGCCATCTTATGGCTACACCTTC. This encodes CASTLRRGPSYGYTF.

A remark on this clonotype: A much larger clone is a single base away; this may be a read error. The gene calls are TRBV4-1 and TRBJ2-7, with TRBD1 matching over 8 bases. Near its end, the DNA agrees better with TRBJ2-5, so the J call may be wrong. Germline V gives CDR1 MGHRA, CDR2 YSYEKL. The CDR3 contains 16 residues. This CDR3 is CTSSQEGGQGAETQYF. CDR3 nucleotides: TGCACCAGCAGCCAAGAAGGTGGACAGGGTGCAGAGACCCAGTACTTC.

At least ten counts were recorded for this clonotype. The V gene is TRBV12-3 or TRBV12-4, the J gene TRBJ1-4, with D uncertain. The CDR3 has 12 residues. The V gene lost 7 bases and the J gene lost 4 bases, with 7 bases spanning the gap. The CDR3 DNA reads TGTGCCAGCACCGGGATTAATGAAAAACTGTTTTTT. This gives the protein CASTGINEKLFF.

A remark on this clonotype: A much larger clone differs by one base, so this may be a read error. The gene calls are TRBV6-1 and TRBJ1-2, with 10 bases identical to TRBD1. The V gene's germline CDR1 is MNHNS and CDR2 SASEGT. This CDR3 region has 14 residues. V shed 8 bases, J shed 8 bases, and the junction held 11 bases outside the gene matches. CDR3 sequence (DNA): TGTGCCAGCGGGCTGACAGGGGGCAAGGCGGGCTACACCTTC. Amino acids: CASGLTGGKAGYTF.

Only one count was recorded for this clonotype. Since a much larger clone is just one base distant, this may be a read error. The chain has TRBV6-1 and TRBJ1-2; no definite D call. The germline V gene encodes CDR1 MNHNS and CDR2 SASEGT. The CDR3 extends over 13 amino acids. The CDR3: CANSESGKGGYTF. CDR3 in DNA: TGTGCCAACAGTGAAAGCGGGAAAGGAGGCTACACCTTC.

This clonotype occurred many times. The gene calls are TRBV5-5 and TRBJ1-2, with D uncertain. Germline V CDR1 and CDR2: SGHKS, YYEKEE (reference sequence). Trimming removed 2 bases at V and 4 bases at J, with 12 bases between. The CDR3 sequence is 14 residues long. The CDR3 protein is CASSLGRFPYGYTF. The CDR3 nucleotides are TGTGCCAGCAGCTTAGGCAGGTTCCCCTATGGCTACACCTTC.

The table lists this clonotype with many counts. The rearrangement links TRBV6-1 to TRBJ2-1; 10 positions agree with TRBD1. The germline CDR1 and CDR2 sequences are MNHNS and SASEGT. The J segment lost 4 bases and the V segment lost 7 bases, leaving 1 base of the junction unmatched. CDR3 length: 13 amino acids. CDR3 DNA: TGTGCCAGCACGGGACAGGGGTACAATGAGCAGTTCTTC. It is translated as CASTGQGYNEQFF.

This clonotype appeared a few times. This rearrangement joins TRBV29-1 to TRBJ1-1; D is unresolved. Germline V gene lookup returns CDR1 SQVTM and CDR2 ANQGSEA. The CDR3 loop spans 12 amino acids. V lost 6 bases and J lost 4, with 12 bases in between. CDR3 protein: CSVKYWGTEAFF. CDR3 DNA sequence: TGCAGCGTCAAATACTGGGGCACTGAAGCTTTCTTT.

The J gene is TRBJ2-1, the V gene TRBV4-2, with TRBD2 identical over 7 bases. Germline trimming cut 0 bases from V and 6 bases from J; bases unmatched to any gene: 8. Germline lookup yields CDR1 LGHNA and CDR2 YNFKEQ. The CDR3 extends over 16 amino acids. The CDR3 DNA follows: TGTGCCAGCAGCCAAGAGCGGTCTGGCGGGGGCAATGAGCAGTTCTTC. It codes for CASSQERSGGGNEQFF.

This clonotype was counted many times. The V gene is TRBV7-9, the J gene TRBJ2-1; D is ambiguous. The V and J ends lost 5 bases and 9 bases respectively, with 8 bases between them. Per germline, CDR1 SEHNR and CDR2 FQNEAQ (reference sequence). The CDR3 is made up of 11 amino acids. The CDR3 coding sequence is TGTGCCAGCAGCGCCAGCACTGAGCAGTTCTTC. Amino acid sequence: CASSASTEQFF.

This clonotype was found many times. The chain links TRBV12-3 or TRBV12-4 to TRBJ2-3; D is unresolved. The CDR3 spans 14 residues. The germline V and J ends were trimmed by 5 bases and 2 bases, with 11 bases remaining between them. CDR3 nucleotides: TGTGCCAGCAGTCCCACAGTTACCACAGATACGCAGTATTTT. The encoded protein is CASSPTVTTDTQYF.

The V gene is TRBV5-1, the J gene TRBJ1-4; 8 bases align to TRBD1. Trimming cost V 3 bases and J 5 bases; bases outside gene matches: 3. CDR1 is SGHRS and CDR2 is YFSETQ in the germline V gene. This CDR3 spans 14 amino acids. CDR3 in amino acids: CASSWTGRNEKLFF. CDR3 in DNA: TGCGCCAGCAGCTGGACAGGGCGAAATGAAAAACTGTTTTTT.

With respect to this clonotype: A much bigger clone sits one base away, suggesting this may be a read error. The rearrangement uses TRBV12-3 or TRBV12-4 and TRBJ1-1; no definite D call. CDR3 length: 13 amino acids. The CDR3 nucleotides are TGTGCCAGCAGTTTAACCGCAGGCACTGGAGCTTTCTTT. This codes for CASSLTAGTGAFF.

The chain has TRBV29-1 and TRBJ2-3; 10 nucleotides align to TRBD1. This CDR3 has 14 amino acids. Per the germline V gene, CDR1 is SQVTM and CDR2 is ANQGSEA. After removal of 6 bases from V and 4 bases from J, the junction contained 7 bases not matched to a gene. The CDR3 DNA is TGCAGCGTACACATGACAGGGGGCTCAGATACGCAGTATTTT. This translates into CSVHMTGGSDTQYF.

The rearrangement joins TRBV2 to TRBJ2-6; tentatively, D is TRBD2 (6 bases). The CDR3 spans 16 residues. V was clipped by 8 bases and J by 3 bases, with 17 bases between them. CDR1 is SNHLY and CDR2 is FYNNEI in the germline V gene. The CDR3: CASVSRGIGGANVLTF. The CDR3, as DNA: TGTGCCAGCGTTTCCCGGGGGATAGGTGGGGCCAACGTCCTGACTTTC.

There are a few counts of this clonotype. The J gene is TRBJ2-4, the V gene TRBV5-1; D is ambiguous. Germline CDR1 SGHRS, CDR2 YFSETQ. This CDR3 region has 14 residues. Trimming removed 0 bases at V and 4 bases at J, with 8 bases between. This chain's CDR3 is CASSLAVGKNIQYF. CDR3 nucleotide sequence: TGCGCCAGCAGCTTGGCCGTAGGGAAAAACATTCAGTACTTC.

On this clonotype: A single base separates this from a much larger clone, so it may be a read error. The CDR3: CASSQLRLNEQFF. CDR3 bases: TGCGCCAGCAGCCAACTACGACTCAATGAGCAGTTCTTC. The V call is TRBV4-1, the J call TRBJ2-1, with D unclear. The CDR3 is made up of 13 amino acids. Germline V lookup: CDR1 MGHRA, CDR2 YSYEKL. V lost 2 bases and J 6 bases, leaving 8 bases between the germline ends.

The CDR3 DNA follows: TGCAGTGCTAGTCCCTTTTTAGCGGGAGGGGGTTACAATGAGCAGTTCTTC. It specifies CSASPFLAGGGYNEQFF. The chain employs TRBV20-1 and TRBJ2-1; the match to TRBD2 covers 11 bases. CDR1 is DFQATT, CDR2 SNEGSKA, per germline (reference sequence). V gave up 3 bases and J gave up 4 bases; unmatched junction bases: 11. CDR3 size: 17 residues.

This clonotype was counted at least ten times. The chain combines TRBV20-1 with TRBJ2-4, with TRBD1 matching 8 bases. V dropped 0 bases and J dropped 7; count of bases not matched to a gene: 8. CDR1 is DFQATT and CDR2 is SNEGSKA in the germline V gene (reference sequence). The CDR3 totals 15 residues. CDR3: CSARDLGQAVNIQYF. DNA for the CDR3: TGCAGTGCTAGAGATTTGGGACAGGCGGTGAACATTCAGTACTTC.

In its sample, this clonotype was seen a few times. The CDR3 loop reads CASSPGLAANTGELFF. DNA for the CDR3: TGCGCCAGCTCGCCCGGACTAGCGGCGAACACCGGGGAGCTGTTTTTT. The V call is TRBV5-1, the J call TRBJ2-2; 10 bases line up with TRBD2. This CDR3 has 16 amino acids. Germline values: CDR1 SGHRS, CDR2 YFSETQ. After removal of 7 bases from V and 0 bases from J, the junction contained 6 bases not matched to a gene.